There are a few counts of the clone carrying this T cell receptor beta chain. These data come from a study of early T cells in non-severe SARS-CoV-2 infection. Individual cDNA molecules received unique molecular identifiers. TCRdb reanalysed the 5' RACE reads using MiXCR and keeps one entry per CDR3 protein. In the table there are nearly 110,000 distinct CDR3 sequences, 11% of which are singletons. Germline V gene lookup returns CDR1 MNHEY and CDR2 SMNVEV (reference sequence). V lost 3 bases to trimming and J lost 5 bases, with 16 bases between them. The CDR3 runs 16 residues. Sequences were obtained from whole blood. The sequence came from an adult who was a healthcare worker with PCR-confirmed SARS-CoV-2 infection or an uninfected control (not recorded which). The chain combines TRBV27 with TRBJ2-2; tentatively, D is TRBD1 (6 bases). CDR3 coding DNA: TGTGCCAGCAGTTTCCCACAGGGACGGTTTACCGGGGAGCTGTTTTTT. Translation: CASSFPQGRFTGELFF.